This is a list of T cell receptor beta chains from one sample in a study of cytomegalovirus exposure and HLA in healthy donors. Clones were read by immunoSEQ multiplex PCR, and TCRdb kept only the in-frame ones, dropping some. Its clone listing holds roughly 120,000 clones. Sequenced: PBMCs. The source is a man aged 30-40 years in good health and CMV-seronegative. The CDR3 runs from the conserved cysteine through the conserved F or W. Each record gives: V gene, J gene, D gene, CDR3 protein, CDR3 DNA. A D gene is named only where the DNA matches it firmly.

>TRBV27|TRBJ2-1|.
CASSLQNPLALGDNEQFF
TGTGCCAGCAGTCTACAAAATCCACTAGCCCTAGGGGACAATGAGCAGTTCTTC
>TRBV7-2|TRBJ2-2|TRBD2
CASSLRIAGAVTGELFF
TGTGCCAGCAGCTTACGAATAGCGGGAGCCGTCACCGGGGAGCTGTTTTTT
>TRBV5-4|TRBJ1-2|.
CASSLGGNYGYTF
TGTGCCAGCAGCCTCGGCGGGAATTATGGCTACACCTTC
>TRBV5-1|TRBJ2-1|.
CASSINYNEQFF
TGCGCCAGCAGCATTAACTACAATGAGCAGTTCTTC
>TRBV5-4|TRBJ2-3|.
CASSLSRLLRGNNTDTQYF
TGTGCCAGCAGCTTGTCGAGGCTACTTAGAGGGAACAACACAGATACGCAGTATTTT
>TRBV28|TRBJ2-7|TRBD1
CASRLTGTGSVEQYF
TGTGCCAGCAGGTTAACTGGGACAGGGAGTGTCGAGCAGTACTTC
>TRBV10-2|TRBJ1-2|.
CASSPIPGQRDYGYTF
TGCGCCAGCTCCCCTATACCAGGACAACGCGACTATGGCTACACCTTC
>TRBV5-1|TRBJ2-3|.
CASSLQGWVTDTQYF
TGCGCCAGCAGCTTACAGGGTTGGGTCACAGATACGCAGTATTTT
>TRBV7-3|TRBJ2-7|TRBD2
CASSRSPSGSYEQYF
TGTGCCAGCAGTCGTTCTCCTAGCGGGAGTTACGAGCAGTACTTC
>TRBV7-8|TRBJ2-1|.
CASSFVGGSFNEQFF
TGTGCCAGCAGCTTTGTCGGGGGTAGCTTTAATGAGCAGTTCTTC
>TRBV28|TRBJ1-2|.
CASSTGTYGYTF
TGTGCCAGCAGTACAGGGACCTATGGCTACACCTTC
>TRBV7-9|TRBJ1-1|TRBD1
CASSFLPPGQRMNTEAFF
TGTGCCAGCAGCTTTTTACCCCCGGGACAGCGGATGAACACTGAAGCTTTCTTT
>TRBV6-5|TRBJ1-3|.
CASSYSGGGGNTIYF
TGTGCCAGCAGTTACTCTGGGGGGGGTGGAAACACCATATATTTT
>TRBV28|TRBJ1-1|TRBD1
CASSFPGQVNTEAFF
TGTGCCAGCAGTTTCCCGGGACAGGTTAACACTGAAGCTTTCTTT
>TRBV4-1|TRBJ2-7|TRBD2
CASSETSGRAITRYEQYF
TGCGCCAGCAGCGAGACTAGCGGGAGGGCGATAACTAGGTACGAGCAGTACTTC
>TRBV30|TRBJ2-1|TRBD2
CAWSNLAGGPNEQFF
TGTGCCTGGAGTAATCTAGCGGGAGGGCCCAATGAGCAGTTCTTC
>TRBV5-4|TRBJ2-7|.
CASSWTPDRTYEQYF
TGTGCCAGCAGCTGGACTCCGGACAGAACCTACGAGCAGTACTTC
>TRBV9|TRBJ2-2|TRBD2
CASSVPGLALNTGELFF
TGTGCCAGCAGCGTTCCGGGACTAGCATTGAACACCGGGGAGCTGTTTTTT
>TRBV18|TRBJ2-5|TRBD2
CASSPEVGGTNQETQYF
TGTGCCAGCTCACCGGAAGTCGGGGGGACGAATCAAGAGACCCAGTACTTC
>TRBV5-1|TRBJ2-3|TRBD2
CASSLDLTSGSYGTDTQYF
TGCGCCAGCAGCTTGGATCTGACTAGCGGGAGTTATGGCACAGATACGCAGTATTTT
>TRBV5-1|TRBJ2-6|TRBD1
CASRGDTGGGNVLTF
TGCGCCAGCAGGGGGGACACAGGGGGAGGCAACGTCCTGACTTTC
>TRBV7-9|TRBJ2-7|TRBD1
CASSHGQGAYYEQYF
TGTGCCAGCAGCCACGGACAGGGGGCTTACTACGAGCAGTACTTC